The 31 T cell receptor beta chains below all came from one sample that was sequenced in a study of cytomegalovirus exposure and HLA in healthy donors listed by TCRdb under 2017. Library creation used the immunoSEQ multiplex PCR assay. For the multiplex PCR, a mixture combining 60 forward primers for TCR Vbeta segments and 13 reverse primers for TCR Jbeta segments was used. Not all clones reach the TCRdb copy of this immuneACCESS table, which keeps in-frame sequences only. Checked studies attribute under half of the gap to unresolved V genes and leave the rest unexplained. In all, the sample holds about 140,000 clones, and approximately 82% of those were seen once. 1.4% of the sample is in the top ten clones. The specimen sequenced was PBMCs. The origin of the receptors is a man aged 25-45 years in good health and CMV-seropositive.

This clone appeared a single time. CDR3 nucleotide sequence: TGTGCCAGCAGCCCGGACGGCCGGGGGGGTGGAAACACCATATATTTT. This encodes CASSPDGRGGGNTIYF. The chain couples TRBV5-4 to TRBJ1-3, with D possibly being TRBD1 (5 bases). Trimming cost V 4 bases and J 3 bases, with 17 bases left between them. Germline loops: CDR1 SGHNT, CDR2 YYREEE (reference sequence). The length of the CDR3 is 16 residues.

This rearrangement joins TRBV6-5 to TRBJ2-3; TRBD2 is a possible D gene (6 bases). In germline, CDR1 is MNHEY, CDR2 SVGAGI. The CDR3 has 15 amino acids. V lost 4 bases and J 2 bases, leaving 13 bases between the germline ends. CDR3 in amino acids: CASSSNGGATDTQYF. The CDR3 nucleotides are TGTGCCAGCAGTTCCAACGGAGGGGCCACAGATACGCAGTATTTT.

The count of this clone is one. The rearrangement uses TRBV7-8 and TRBJ2-1; 7 bases are shared with TRBD2. CDR1 is SGHVS and CDR2 is FQNEAQ in the germline V gene. Unmatched junction bases numbered 17, after V lost 7 bases and J lost 5 bases. The CDR3 loop spans 17 amino acids. This chain's CDR3 is CASTPLGGGGLDNEQFF. The CDR3, as DNA: TGTGCCAGCACCCCCTTGGGCGGGGGAGGACTCGACAATGAGCAGTTCTTC.

This chain joins TRBV5-1 and TRBJ2-5; 11 nucleotides line up with TRBD2. This CDR3 is 15 amino acids long. Looked up from germline, CDR1 is SGHRS and CDR2 is YFSETQ. The junction had 3 bases not matched to a gene; V was cut back by 3 bases and J by 2 bases. CDR3 coding DNA: TGCGCCAGCAGCTCCGGGACTAGCGGACAAGAGACCCAGTACTTC. This sequence encodes CASSSGTSGQETQYF. Based on the CDR3 plus reference TRBV5-1 and TRBJ2-5, the full variable domain is KAGVTQTPRYLIKTRGQQVTLSCSPISGHRSVSWYQQTPGQGLQFLFEYFSETQRNKGNFPGRFSGRQFSNSRSEMNVSTLELGDSALYLCASSSGTSGQETQYFGPGTRLLVL.

This chain joins TRBV27 and TRBJ2-5; TRBD2 matches at 8 bases. Trimming cost V 0 bases and J 0 bases; bases outside gene matches: 3. The CDR3 covers 16 residues. Germline CDR1 MNHEY, CDR2 SMNVEV (reference sequence). CDR3 bases: TGTGCCAGCAGTTTATCACTAGCGGAGAACCAAGAGACCCAGTACTTC. Protein product: CASSLSLAENQETQYF.

This clone was picked up one time. The gene calls are TRBV19 and TRBJ1-2; D is unresolved. The CDR3 is 12 residues long. The V gene lost 8 bases and the J gene lost 7 bases, with 14 bases spanning the gap. Germline V CDR1 and CDR2: LNHDA, SQIVND (reference sequence). The CDR3 DNA reads as TGTGCCAGTTATAATAGTCATGGTGGCTACACCTTC. Translated: CASYNSHGGYTF.

The rearrangement uses TRBV7-8 and TRBJ2-7; 12 bases align to TRBD2. This CDR3 is built from 14 residues. Germline V CDR1 and CDR2: SGHVS, FQNEAQ. V lost 5 bases and J lost 5; bases outside the gene matches: 4. The CDR3 nucleotides read TGTGCCAGCAGCCATAGGACTAGCGGGGACGAGCAGTACTTC. Encoded protein: CASSHRTSGDEQYF.

In regard to this clone: The identical CDR3 is also encoded by other nucleotide sequences in the sample. V usage is TRBV19 and J usage is TRBJ1-4; TRBD1 aligns across 8 bases. This CDR3 has 16 amino acids. V trimming: 4 bases; J trimming: 11 bases; junction bases outside the gene matches: 15. Looked up from germline, CDR1 is LNHDA and CDR2 is SQIVND (reference sequence). CDR3 in amino acids: CASSSHSTGESSKLFF. The CDR3 DNA reads TGTGCCAGTAGTAGCCATTCGACAGGGGAGAGCTCGAAACTGTTTTTT.

V usage is TRBV6-5 and J usage is TRBJ2-7, with 8 positions matching TRBD1. In germline, CDR1 is MNHEY, CDR2 SVGAGI. V shed 8 bases and J 6 bases; nucleotides not matched to a gene: 9. CDR3 size: 13 residues. CDR3: CASSGQGRGEQYF. The CDR3 DNA follows: TGTGCCAGCTCTGGACAGGGCCGGGGCGAGCAGTACTTC.

This chain uses TRBV19 with TRBJ2-3; 8 nucleotides align to TRBD2. This CDR3 region has 17 residues. Germline CDR1 reads LNHDA; CDR2 reads SQIVND (reference sequence). V lost 5 bases, J lost 2 bases, and 12 bases stayed unmatched. CDR3 sequence: CASSPFAGLGYTDTQYF. The CDR3 coding sequence is TGTGCCAGTAGTCCCTTCGCGGGACTAGGATACACAGATACGCAGTATTTT.

The rearrangement uses TRBV5-1 and TRBJ2-5; the D is unclear. The CDR3 has 13 residues. Germline CDR1 SGHRS, CDR2 YFSETQ. V was cut by 0 bases and J by 2 bases, with 5 bases left in between. The CDR3 DNA reads as TGCGCCAGCAGCTTGGACGGGCAAGAGACCCAGTACTTC. Translated: CASSLDGQETQYF.

V and J are TRBV15 and TRBJ2-7; TRBD1 agrees at 7 bases. V was clipped by 6 bases and J by 2 bases; unmatched bases: 7. Germline lookup yields CDR1 LNHNV and CDR2 YYDKDF (reference sequence). The CDR3 consists of 14 residues. CDR3 protein: CATSSTGPTYEQYF. In DNA, the CDR3 is TGTGCCACCAGTTCGACAGGGCCTACCTACGAGCAGTACTTC.

This clone was recorded once. The chain is built from TRBV5-8 and TRBJ2-1; 8 nucleotides agree with TRBD2. In germline, CDR1 is SGHTS, CDR2 YDEGEE. CDR3 length equals 15 residues. Losses at the gene ends were 3 bases for V and 9 bases for J; bases not matched to a gene: 11. The CDR3 protein is CASSYWGGLGGEQFF. CDR3 bases: TGTGCCAGCAGCTATTGGGGGGGACTAGGGGGTGAGCAGTTCTTC.

This chain connects TRBV7-2 to TRBJ2-7; a possible D gene is TRBD2 (6 bases). The V gene lost 3 bases and the J gene lost 1 base, with 13 bases spanning the gap. The germline V gene has CDR1 SGHTA and CDR2 FQGNSA. The CDR3 runs 15 residues. The CDR3 DNA reads TGTGCCAGCAGCTTGGGCGGGGTGGGATCCTACGAGCAGTACTTC. Translating it yields CASSLGGVGSYEQYF.

This clone was seen a handful of times. The chain has TRBV28 and TRBJ1-1; 10 bases agree with TRBD1. Germline loops: CDR1 MDHEN, CDR2 SYDVKM. The trim removed 7 bases at V and 4 bases at J, leaving 12 bases unmatched. CDR3 length: 16 residues. The CDR3 DNA follows: TGTGCCAGCACCAATAGGCAGACAGGGGGCACCACTGAAGCTTTCTTT. This encodes CASTNRQTGGTTEAFF.

CDR3 nucleotide sequence: TGTGTCAGAAGCCCTTACGAGCAGTACTTC. It codes for CVRSPYEQYF. The chain employs TRBV7-5 and TRBJ2-7; the table calls TRBD2, which could not be checked here. TRBV7-5 is classified as a pseudogene. This CDR3 is 10 amino acids long.

The rearrangement joins TRBV2 to TRBJ2-5; TRBD1 matches 8 bases. The CDR3 has 15 amino acids. J lost 0 bases, V lost 6 bases, and 6 bases had no gene match. Germline V gene data show CDR1 as SNHLY and CDR2 as FYNNEI. The CDR3 loop is CASRGQQGDQETQYF. The CDR3 DNA follows: TGTGCCAGCAGGGGACAACAGGGGGACCAAGAGACCCAGTACTTC.

The chain has TRBV7-9 and TRBJ1-1, with D possibly being TRBD1 (6 bases). Trimming cost V 5 bases and J 4 bases, with 14 bases left between them. Germline V lookup: CDR1 SEHNR, CDR2 FQNEAQ (reference sequence). The CDR3 is made up of 14 amino acids. CDR3 DNA sequence: TGTGCCAGCAGCCCAACAGGGCCGGGCACTGAAGCTTTCTTT. It codes for CASSPTGPGTEAFF.

The genes are TRBV25-1 and TRBJ1-4, with D tentatively TRBD1 (6 bases). V lost 11 bases to trimming and J lost 15 bases, with 22 bases between them. Germline-derived CDR1 and CDR2 are MGHDK and SYGVNS. The CDR3 runs 12 residues. CDR3 protein: CAVQGVRPELFF. The CDR3 coding sequence is TGTGCCGTACAGGGTGTAAGGCCAGAGTTGTTTTTT.

The genes are TRBV5-1 and TRBJ2-1; D is possibly TRBD2 (6 bases). Germline CDR1 SGHRS, CDR2 YFSETQ. The CDR3 length is 16 residues. Trimming took 7 bases from V and 0 from J, leaving 17 bases between them. The CDR3 reads CASVHEGGISYNEQFF. The CDR3 DNA is TGCGCCAGCGTGCATGAGGGCGGGATCTCCTACAATGAGCAGTTCTTC.

The chain combines TRBV5-1 with TRBJ2-1, with 8 bases that match TRBD2. Germline V lookup: CDR1 SGHRS, CDR2 YFSETQ. V was pared by 7 bases and J by 2 bases, with 5 bases of the junction left unmatched. The CDR3 has 14 amino acids. CDR3 in amino acids: CASWEGLAYNEQFF. The CDR3 nucleotides read TGCGCCAGCTGGGAGGGACTAGCCTACAATGAGCAGTTCTTC.

V is TRBV19 and J is TRBJ2-7, with 9 nucleotides matching TRBD2. The CDR3 runs 15 residues. The trim removed 5 bases at V and 3 bases at J, leaving 8 bases unmatched. CDR1 and CDR2 from the germline V gene are LNHDA and SQIVND (reference sequence). The CDR3 here is CASSSLAGGFYEQYF. CDR3 bases: TGTGCCAGTAGTTCCCTTGCGGGGGGGTTCTACGAGCAGTACTTC.

The chain employs TRBV28 and TRBJ2-5; 9 nucleotides agree with TRBD2. Germline V CDR1 and CDR2: MDHEN, SYDVKM. The CDR3 has 15 amino acids. V shed 3 bases and J 4 bases; nucleotides not matched to a gene: 6. CDR3 amino acids: CASSFRAGGAETQYF. For the CDR3, the DNA is TGTGCCAGCAGTTTTCGCGCGGGGGGGGCAGAGACCCAGTACTTC.

Regarding this clone: At one of its ends the junction is not consistent with the germline gene, which may arise from a read error. The chain has TRBV11-2 and TRBJ2-7; no clear D. Germline V CDR1 and CDR2: SGHAT, FQNNGV. The CDR3 is 12 residues long. This chain's CDR3 is CASSLGAYGQYF. The CDR3 bases are TGTGCCAGCAGCTTAGGAGCGTACGGGCAGTACTTC. Combining the CDR3 with reference TRBV11-2 and TRBJ2-7 gives the whole variable domain EAGVAQSPRYKIIEKRQSVAFWCNPISGHATLYWYQQILGQGPKLLIQFQNNGVVDDSQLPKDRFSAERLKGVDSTLKIQPAKLEDSAVYLCASSLGAYGQYFGPGTRLTVT.

This chain connects TRBV6-1 to TRBJ1-1, with 7 bases aligning to TRBD1. Germline lookup yields CDR1 MNHNS and CDR2 SASEGT. CDR3 size: 17 residues. The V and J ends lost 2 bases and 1 base, in that order; junction bases with no gene match: 10. This chain's CDR3 is CASSEKIIGGSNTEAFF. CDR3 nucleotide sequence: TGTGCCAGCAGTGAAAAAATCATAGGGGGCTCGAACACTGAAGCTTTCTTT.

This rearrangement joins TRBV11-2 to TRBJ1-6; 8 nucleotides align to TRBD1. The J segment lost 11 bases and the V segment lost 6 bases, leaving 12 bases of the junction unmatched. In germline, CDR1 is SGHAT, CDR2 FQNNGV. The CDR3 is 15 amino acids. CDR3 DNA sequence: TGTGCCAGCAGACCGGGACAGGCCGCCTCAGCACCCCTCCACTTT. Protein product: CASRPGQAASAPLHF.

In regard to this clone: One end of the junction is discordant with germline, which a read error may explain. Other nucleotide sequences from this sample produce the same CDR3. The CDR3 protein is CATRPIGSTGELFF. The CDR3 DNA follows: TGTGCCACCAGACCCATTGGTAGTACCGGGGAACTGTTTTTT. This sequence joins TRBV6-6 and TRBJ2-2, with D possibly TRBD2 on 5 matching bases. The CDR3 runs 14 residues. Germline CDR1 MNHNY, CDR2 SVGAGI (reference sequence).

The J gene is TRBJ2-4, the V gene TRBV7-2; D possibly corresponds to TRBD1 (6 bases). Germline loops: CDR1 SGHTA, CDR2 FQGNSA. Trimming left V 5 bases short and J 0 bases short, with 14 bases between. The CDR3 is 16 amino acids. This CDR3 reads CASSHPTGLAKNIQYF. CDR3 nucleotide sequence: TGTGCCAGCAGCCACCCGACAGGCTTAGCCAAAAACATTCAGTACTTC.

J is TRBJ2-5 and V is TRBV28; 7 bases are shared with TRBD1. Matching the DNA end better, TRBJ2-7 makes the J call doubtful. The CDR3 length is 16 residues. Germline loops: CDR1 MDHEN, CDR2 SYDVKM. CDR3 DNA: TGTGCCAGCAGTCAACCGACAGGGCTGGGAACCTACGAGCAGTACTTC. This sequence encodes CASSQPTGLGTYEQYF.

The chain combines TRBV5-4 with TRBJ2-7; 15 bases are shared with TRBD2. This CDR3 comprises 16 residues. Trimming took 4 bases from V and 3 from J; bases not matched to a gene: 5. The V gene's germline CDR1 is SGHNT and CDR2 YYREEE (reference sequence). The CDR3 here is CASSLGLAGGGYEQYF. As DNA, the CDR3 is TGTGCCAGCAGCCTCGGACTAGCGGGGGGGGGCTACGAGCAGTACTTC. Full variable domain (outside the CDR3, taken from reference TRBV5-4 and TRBJ2-7): ETGVTQSPTHLIKTRGQQVTLRCSSQSGHNTVSWYQQALGQGPQFIFQYYREEENGRGNFPPRFSGLQFPNYSSELNVNALELDDSALYLCASSLGLAGGGYEQYFGPGTRLTVT.

This clone has only one observation. CDR3 in DNA: TGTGCCACCAGCACCTCTCCGGGACAGGGGTATGGCTACACCTTC. Translated: CATSTSPGQGYGYTF. The V and J genes are TRBV15 and TRBJ1-2; TRBD1 aligns across 10 bases. The CDR3 is made up of 15 amino acids. Germline V lookup: CDR1 LNHNV, CDR2 YYDKDF (reference sequence). The trim removed 4 bases at V and 5 bases at J, leaving 7 bases unmatched.